The 26 T cell receptor beta chains presented below share a single source sample, sequenced in a study of shared clonotypes between healthy human individuals. Assay used: immunoSEQ multiplex PCR; TCRdb lists only in-frame clones, some missing. The table records about 2 million clones, roughly 94% of them present only once. Source material: naive CD4+ T cells sorted from blood. As for subset: CD45RA+ positively selected. The receptors shown here come from a man in his late teens or twenties in good health.

As for this clone: Being one base from a much bigger clone, this may be a read error. Different DNA sequences within this sample yield the same CDR3. The chain recombines TRBV7-2 with TRBJ2-7; D is possibly TRBD2 (6 bases). The ends were cut back, 1 base at V and 3 bases at J, with 7 bases in the middle. This CDR3 is built from 13 residues. Per germline, CDR1 SGHTA and CDR2 FQGNSA. CDR3 sequence reads: CASSLVGGYEQYF. DNA for the CDR3: TGTGCCAGCAGCTTAGTGGGGGGCTACGAGCAGTACTTC.

The chain uses TRBV5-1 and TRBJ1-2; D gene ambiguous. V shed 0 bases and J shed 4 bases, with 10 bases lying between them. The CDR3 length is 14 residues. From germline, CDR1 is SGHRS and CDR2 YFSETQ. CDR3 bases: TGCGCCAGCAGCTTGGCCCCGGCCAGCTATGGCTACACCTTC. Amino acid sequence: CASSLAPASYGYTF.

The gene calls are TRBV7-2 and TRBJ1-2, with D possibly TRBD1 on 6 matching bases. Trimming left V 5 bases short and J 6 bases short, with 19 bases between. CDR1 and CDR2 from the germline V gene are SGHTA and FQGNSA. The CDR3 runs to 15 residues. The CDR3 loop reads CASSLGPGQPHGYTF. The DNA for the CDR3 is TGTGCCAGCAGCCTAGGCCCCGGACAGCCCCATGGCTACACCTTC.

This rearrangement joins TRBV6-1 to TRBJ2-3; D unresolved. Germline loops: CDR1 MNHNS, CDR2 SASEGT. This CDR3 is built from 11 residues. Trimming cost V 7 bases and J 8 bases, with 10 bases left between them. CDR3 sequence: CASKVRGTQYF. The CDR3 nucleotides read TGTGCCAGCAAGGTTCGAGGTACGCAGTATTTT.

This chain joins TRBV4-1 and TRBJ2-1; 10 bases match TRBD2. The ends lost 10 bases at V and 2 bases at J; junction bases unmatched: 5. CDR1 MGHRA and CDR2 YSYEKL come from the germline V gene. The CDR3 is 14 amino acids. The CDR3 nucleotides are TGCGCCACCTCGGGGACTAGCGCCTACAATGAGCAGTTCTTC. The encoded protein is CATSGTSAYNEQFF.

The V gene is TRBV9, the J gene TRBJ2-3; 7 bases line up with TRBD2. Germline V lookup: CDR1 SGDLS, CDR2 YYNGEE. J was trimmed by 1 base and V by 2 bases; bases with no gene match: 4. The CDR3 sequence is 15 residues long. CDR3 residues: CASSVRGGGTDTQYF. CDR3 nucleotide sequence: TGTGCCAGCAGCGTGCGGGGAGGGGGCACAGATACGCAGTATTTT.

The V gene is TRBV20-1, the J gene TRBJ1-2; D uncertain. Germline values: CDR1 DFQATT, CDR2 SNEGSKA (reference sequence). The CDR3 totals 11 residues. The V end was cut by 4 bases, the J end by 6 bases, with 9 bases between. The chain's CDR3 is CSATFRDGYTF. In DNA, the CDR3 is TGCAGTGCTACCTTTAGGGATGGCTACACCTTC.

The chain couples TRBV5-1 to TRBJ1-5, with D uncertain. The CDR3 is 13 amino acids. V was shortened by 0 bases and J by 6 bases, with 7 bases between the two germline ends. Per the germline V gene, CDR1 is SGHRS and CDR2 is YFSETQ. Written as DNA, the CDR3 is TGCGCCAGCAGCTTGGAATGGGGTCAGCCCCAGCATTTT. This translates into CASSLEWGQPQHF.

The rearrangement links TRBV30 to TRBJ2-2; D gene unclear. CDR3 length equals 13 residues. V lost 3 bases and J lost 7, with 12 bases in between. CDR1 is GTSNPN and CDR2 is SVGIG in the germline V gene (reference sequence). The CDR3 spells CAWSGIGLGELFF. The DNA for the CDR3 is TGTGCCTGGAGCGGCATAGGGCTCGGGGAGCTGTTTTTT.

The chain couples TRBV6-1 to TRBJ1-1, with D unclear. The CDR3 consists of 13 residues. V lost 4 bases to trimming and J lost 1 base, with 7 bases between them. CDR1 MNHNS and CDR2 SASEGT come from the germline V gene. The CDR3 spells CASSVSQNTEAFF. In nucleotides, the CDR3 is TGTGCCAGCAGTGTGTCACAGAACACTGAAGCTTTCTTT.

The genes are TRBV2 and TRBJ2-1; 8 positions agree with TRBD2. This CDR3 spans 11 amino acids. The V gene's germline CDR1 is SNHLY and CDR2 FYNNEI. After removal of 5 bases from V and 10 bases from J, the junction contained 1 base not matched to a gene. The CDR3 spells CASSSSGEQFF. CDR3 nucleotides: TGTGCCAGCAGTTCTAGCGGGGAGCAGTTCTTC. The full variable domain, completed using reference TRBV2 and TRBJ2-1, is EPEVTQTPSHQVTQMGQEVILRCVPISNHLYFYWYRQILGQKVEFLVSFYNNEISEKSEIFDDQFSVERPDGSNFTLKIRSTKLEDSAMYFCASSSSGEQFFGPGTRLTVL.

The chain is built from TRBV5-1 and TRBJ2-1; 8 nucleotides line up with TRBD2. Germline CDR1 SGHRS, CDR2 YFSETQ. Trimming took 0 bases from V and 8 from J; bases not matched to a gene: 10. This CDR3 has 16 residues. The CDR3 region has the DNA TGCGCCAGCAGCTTGGCCGGGACTAGGGGAGGGGATGAGCAGTTCTTC. It translates to CASSLAGTRGGDEQFF.

The chain combines TRBV6-5 with TRBJ1-1; D gene ambiguous. Germline-derived CDR1 and CDR2 are MNHEY and SVGAGI. The CDR3 length is 14 residues. The V gene lost 0 bases and the J gene lost 7 bases, with 12 bases spanning the gap. The CDR3 nucleotides are TGTGCCAGCAGTTACTCGTGGGATGGAGTTGAAGCTTTCTTT. It translates to CASSYSWDGVEAFF.

This clone has a single count. The chain links TRBV5-1 to TRBJ1-2; D is uncertain. The CDR3 has 18 amino acids. Germline assignment: CDR1 SGHRS and CDR2 YFSETQ. Trimming pared 0 bases from V and 2 bases from J, leaving 20 bases between. This CDR3 reads CASSLVLGADEKNYGYTF. As DNA, the CDR3 is TGCGCCAGCAGCTTGGTTTTAGGTGCGGATGAGAAGAACTATGGCTACACCTTC. The entire variable domain, with the rest obtained from reference TRBV5-1 and TRBJ1-2, is as follows: KAGVTQTPRYLIKTRGQQVTLSCSPISGHRSVSWYQQTPGQGLQFLFEYFSETQRNKGNFPGRFSGRQFSNSRSEMNVSTLELGDSALYLCASSLVLGADEKNYGYTFGSGTRLTVV.

The rearrangement joins TRBV2 to TRBJ1-4, with D tentatively TRBD1 (5 bases). Germline V gene data show CDR1 as SNHLY and CDR2 as FYNNEI. Trimming left V 3 bases short and J 12 bases short, with 11 bases between. This CDR3 region has 12 residues. CDR3 in amino acids: CASSDLGTQLFF. Here the CDR3 DNA reads TGTGCCAGCAGTGACCTGGGGACGCAACTGTTTTTT.

This clone was seen once. The CDR3 loop is CASTYRTGYSNEQFF. The CDR3 nucleotides are TGTGCCAGCACATATCGGACAGGGTACAGCAATGAGCAGTTCTTC. The genes are TRBV7-2 and TRBJ2-1; 8 positions match TRBD1. CDR3 length: 15 residues. J lost 6 bases, V lost 7 bases, and 11 bases had no gene match. Germline CDR1 is SGHTA and CDR2 is FQGNSA.

This clone was seen only once. The rearrangement uses TRBV6-5 and TRBJ1-3; no clear D gene. The CDR3 has 14 amino acids. V was shortened by 5 bases and J by 2 bases, with 10 bases between the two germline ends. In germline, CDR1 is MNHEY, CDR2 SVGAGI. CDR3 sequence (DNA): TGTGCCAGCAGTCCAACAATGGCTGGAAACACCATATATTTT. Its translation: CASSPTMAGNTIYF.

Worth noting for this clone: The junction departs from germline at one end; a sequencing error may be responsible. In DNA, the CDR3 is TGTGCCAGCAGCTACTCGACTAGCGGGGGAGACAATGAGCAGTTCTTC. Its protein product is CASSYSTSGGDNEQFF. The chain carries TRBV6-5 and TRBJ2-1; TRBD2 matches at 12 bases. CDR1 MNHEY and CDR2 SVGAGI come from the germline V gene. This CDR3 has 16 amino acids.

The chain is built from TRBV7-2 and TRBJ2-3; a weak D match, TRBD2 (5 bases). The V end lost 1 base, the J end lost 8 bases, and 16 bases lay between the germline ends. Germline CDR1 and CDR2: SGHTA and FQGNSA. The length of the CDR3 is 15 residues. The CDR3 sequence: CASSLVGSVEGTQYF. Here the CDR3 DNA reads TGTGCCAGCAGCTTAGTAGGTAGCGTTGAGGGTACGCAGTATTTT.

The J gene is TRBJ2-5, the V gene TRBV15; D is tentatively TRBD1 or TRBD2 (6 bases each). The germline V gene has CDR1 LNHNV and CDR2 YYDKDF (reference sequence). The CDR3 loop spans 15 amino acids. V was clipped by 0 bases and J by 5 bases, with 13 bases between them. CDR3 DNA: TGTGCCACCAGCAGAGATCGGAGGGGGGAGGAGACCCAGTACTTC. Translation gives CATSRDRRGEETQYF.

This chain uses TRBV5-6 with TRBJ2-7, with 7 bases aligning to TRBD1. Trimming removed 0 bases from V and 1 base from J; junction bases left unmatched: 7. The CDR3 has 16 amino acids. CDR1 SGHDT and CDR2 YYEEEE come from the germline V gene. CDR3 DNA sequence: TGTGCCAGCAGCTTGGGGTACAGGGGCAAATCCTACGAGCAGTACTTC. This sequence encodes CASSLGYRGKSYEQYF.

The chain carries TRBV29-1 and TRBJ2-2, with D perhaps matching TRBD2 (6 bases). Trimming took 6 bases from V and 4 from J, leaving 15 bases between them. Germline assignment: CDR1 SQVTM and CDR2 ANQGSEA. The CDR3 contains 14 residues. CDR3 in DNA: TGCAGCGTGCGAAGGAGCGGGCCCACCGGGGAGCTGTTTTTT. Its protein is CSVRRSGPTGELFF.

The gene calls are TRBV11-2 and TRBJ2-1; 10 bases align to TRBD2. The trim removed 0 bases at V and 2 bases at J, leaving 10 bases unmatched. This CDR3 contains 19 residues. Per germline, CDR1 SGHAT and CDR2 FQNNGV. The CDR3 bases are TGTGCCAGCAGCTTAGACCCTAGGAGCGGGAGGGCAACCTACAATGAGCAGTTCTTC. It specifies CASSLDPRSGRATYNEQFF.

Note on this clone: Other DNA sequences within the sample encode an identical CDR3. J is TRBJ2-2 and V is TRBV28, with 7 bases aligning to TRBD1. The CDR3 runs to 15 residues. CDR1 and CDR2 from the germline V gene are MDHEN and SYDVKM. With 3 bases clipped from V and 2 bases from J, the junction kept 3 bases outside the gene matches. The CDR3 bases are TGTGCCAGCAGTTTTGGGGACAGAAACACCGGGGAGCTGTTTTTT. The encoded protein is CASSFGDRNTGELFF.

The chain carries TRBV14 and TRBJ2-2; 10 nucleotides match TRBD2. This CDR3 region has 18 residues. Unmatched junction bases numbered 10, after V lost 2 bases and J lost 4 bases. CDR1 and CDR2 from the germline V gene are SGHDN and FVKESK. The CDR3 nucleotides are TGTGCCAGCAGCCAAATTGCGTCTAGCGGGAGACTCACCGGGGAGCTGTTTTTT. Translated, it gives CASSQIASSGRLTGELFF.

This clone was seen at least ten times. V is TRBV5-1 and J is TRBJ1-6; the match to TRBD1 covers 9 bases. After removal of 3 bases from V and 7 bases from J, the junction contained 8 bases not matched to a gene. Germline V gene sequence: CDR1 SGHRS, CDR2 YFSETQ. This CDR3 spans 16 amino acids. The CDR3 nucleotides are TGCGCCAGCAGCTCTACAGGGGGCGGTTTGAATTCACCCCTCCACTTT. Protein: CASSSTGGGLNSPLHF.